This record concerns one T cell receptor beta chain sequence. Its antigen is not known. The sample comes from a study of shared clonotypes between healthy human individuals. Study results and limitations: It was the non-shared clonotypes that had lower generation probabilities than clonotypes shared by all four donors.

The naive CD8 subset, CD45RO-negative cells positively selected for CCR7, excluded terminally differentiated effector memory CD45RA+ cells. Trimming took 10 bases from V and 3 from J, leaving 10 bases between them. This CDR3 has 11 amino acids. Germline V CDR1 and CDR2: MNHNY, SVGAGI (reference sequence). Using immunoSEQ multiplex PCR, the repertoire was profiled, and TCRdb retains in-frame clones only, with some absent. This sample has about 580,000 clones, with roughly 98% found just once. This rearrangement joins TRBV6-6 to TRBJ2-7; D is unclear. Specimen: naive CD8+ T cells sorted from blood. The sequence was obtained from a man aged 25-40 years in good health. The CDR3 nucleotides read TGTGCCACCCAATGGGGCTACGAGCAGTACTTC. Its protein product is CATQWGYEQYF.